This TCR beta chain was identified during a study of beta chain features in type 1 diabetes. General study results and limits: In every one of the four CD4+ subsets, TCRB CDR3s were moderately but significantly shorter in Type 1 diabetes patients.

The investigators reverse transcribed all of the isolated RNA, so they sequenced expressed TCRB transcripts. Some clones are missing from TCRdb's copy, which holds only in-frame ones; the method was immunoSEQ multiplex PCR. The table lists approximately 160,000 clones, 10% to 13% of them singletons, with roughly 0.5% in the top ten. This clone was found a few times. As yet, its antigen is unknown. Germline V gene sequence: CDR1 LNHDA, CDR2 SQIVND (reference sequence). There are 13 residues in the CDR3. Trimming took off 5 bases at V and 6 bases at J, with 12 bases between the two ends. The origin of this receptor is a man aged 25-45 years with type 1 diabetes. The sample comprised central memory CD4+ T cells from blood. The J gene is TRBJ2-3, the V gene TRBV19, with D perhaps matching TRBD2 (6 bases). The CDR3 sequence: CASSRGSADTQYF. As DNA, the CDR3 is TGTGCCAGTAGTCGGGGGAGTGCGGATACGCAGTATTTT. The full variable domain, in which reference TRBV19 and TRBJ2-3 provide the parts outside the CDR3, is DGGITQSPKYLFRKEGQNVTLSCEQNLNHDAMYWYRQDPGQGLRLIYYSQIVNDFQKGDIAEGYSVSREKKESFPLTVTSAQKNPTAFYLCASSRGSADTQYFGPGTRLTVL.